This TCR beta chain is from a study of T cell clonality in common variable immunodeficiency. Notes on the study in general: Patient heterogeneity in the CVID cohort limited correlations between repertoire features and clinical complications. Common variable immunodeficiency TCR beta sequences reportedly had fewer deletions and N-nucleotide insertions.

Both groups were predominantly of Caucasian heritage. Blood samples were heparinized, about 5 to 8 ml per donor. V was clipped by 3 bases and J by 5 bases; unmatched bases: 7. This CDR3 spans 15 amino acids. Per germline, CDR1 WNHNN and CDR2 SYGVQD (reference sequence). This clone was seen many times. Its antigen is not identified. The CDR3 goes on 3 residues after the read ends, and that part is filled in from the germline J gene. Assay used: immunoSEQ multiplex PCR; TCRdb lists only in-frame clones, some missing. The sample has roughly 58,000 clones, none seen only once; the top ten hold around 0.8%. This TCR was recovered from a person aged 18 to 70 in good health. Sequenced: peripheral blood mononuclear cells. This chain uses TRBV10-1 with TRBJ2-5; TRBD1 aligns across 9 bases. Incomplete CDR3 DNA: TGCGCCAGCAGTGAAGGGACAGGGATAGGGGAGACC. As protein: CASSEGTGIGET. In full, the CDR3 is CASSEGTGIGETQYF.